Here is one TCR beta chain with its context. It was with random hexamers that roughly 0.45 to 1 ug RNA was reverse transcribed. The amplification used immunoSEQ multiplex PCR on TCR beta CDR3; it spanned 54 Vbeta and 13 Jbeta. Using its own MiXCR run on the immunoSEQ multiplex PCR reads, TCRdb lists one record per CDR3 protein. This sample yields some 200,000 distinct CDR3 sequences, of which 90% to 95% are seen a single time; about 0.087% belongs to the top ten. Germline CDR1 reads GTSNPN; CDR2 reads SVGIG (reference sequence). Trimming shortened V by 0 bases and J by 12 bases, and 6 bases separated the two germline ends. The CDR3 loop spans 10 amino acids. This entry is derived from a study of CD8 T cells in Susac syndrome.

The sequence was obtained from a human donor with multiple sclerosis. The chain recombines TRBV30 with TRBJ2-1; D is uncertain. What was sequenced was CD4+ T cells from PBMCs. CDR3 coding DNA: TGTGCCTGGAGTGTAAGGGTGCAGTTCTTC. Translating gives CAWSVRVQFF.